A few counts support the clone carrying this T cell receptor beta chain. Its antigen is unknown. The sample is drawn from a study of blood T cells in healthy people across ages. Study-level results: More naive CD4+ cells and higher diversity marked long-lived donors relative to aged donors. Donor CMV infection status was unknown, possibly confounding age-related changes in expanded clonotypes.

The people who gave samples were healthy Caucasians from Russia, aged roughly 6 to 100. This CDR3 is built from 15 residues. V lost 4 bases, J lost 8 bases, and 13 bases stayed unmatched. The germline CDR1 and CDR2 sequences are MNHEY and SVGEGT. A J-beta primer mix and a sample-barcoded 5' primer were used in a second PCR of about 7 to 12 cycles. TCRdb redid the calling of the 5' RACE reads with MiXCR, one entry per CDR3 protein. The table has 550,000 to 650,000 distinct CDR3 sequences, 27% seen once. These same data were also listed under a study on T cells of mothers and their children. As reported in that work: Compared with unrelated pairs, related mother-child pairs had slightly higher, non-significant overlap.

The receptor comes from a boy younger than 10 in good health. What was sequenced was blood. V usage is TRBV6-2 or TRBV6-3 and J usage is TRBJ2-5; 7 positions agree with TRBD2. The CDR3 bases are TGTGCCAGCAGTTCTCCGGGACTACTCCAGGGAACCCAGTACTTC. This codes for CASSSPGLLQGTQYF.